Shown below are 25 T cell receptor beta chains from a single sample sequenced in a study of T cells in Graves' hyperthyroidism and ophthalmopathy. Amplification yielded TCR beta CDR3 regions, with RNA transcripts as the source. The TCR CDR3 was amplified in a first-round RT-PCR using the HTBI primer set. TCRdb itself ran the multiplex PCR reads through MiXCR, one entry per CDR3 protein. Among 550,000 to 600,000 distinct CDR3 sequences listed, 14% were seen once. Source material: blood. The receptors here all came from a woman under 30 with Graves' ophthalmopathy.

There are many counts of this clonotype. The chain combines TRBV12-3 or TRBV12-4 with TRBJ1-5; D is unclear. CDR3 size: 16 residues. Trimming left V 6 bases short and J 6 bases short, with 21 bases between. In nucleotides, the CDR3 is TGTGCCAGCAGCCGAGATTTGGGGAGAGGTCCTCAGCCCCAGCATTTT. As protein: CASSRDLGRGPQPQHF.

This clonotype has only a few counts. V is TRBV7-2 and J is TRBJ1-6; no firm D call. The CDR3 is made up of 15 amino acids. Looked up from germline, CDR1 is SGHTA and CDR2 is FQGNSA. The V end was cut by 3 bases, the J end by 8 bases, with 14 bases between. The CDR3 region is CASSFRRALYSPLHF. The CDR3 bases are TGTGCCAGCAGCTTCCGACGGGCCCTCTATTCACCCCTCCACTTT.

This clonotype has just one count. The chain links TRBV10-3 to TRBJ1-1, with 7 bases that match TRBD1. Germline V gene lookup returns CDR1 ENHRY and CDR2 SYGVKD. The CDR3 has 13 amino acids. V shed 5 bases and J 4 bases; nucleotides not matched to a gene: 4. The CDR3 sequence: CAISRQGVTEAFF. The CDR3 region has the DNA TGTGCCATCAGTAGGCAGGGGGTCACTGAAGCTTTCTTT.

The sample holds many counts of this clonotype. The rearrangement uses TRBV7-8 and TRBJ2-6; no clear D gene. Germline lookup yields CDR1 SGHVS and CDR2 FQNEAQ. Trimming pared 4 bases from V and 4 bases from J, leaving 5 bases between. The CDR3 has 13 amino acids. The CDR3 DNA reads as TGTGCCAGCAGCTCGCGGGGGGCCAACGTCCTGACTTTC. Its translation is CASSSRGANVLTF.

This clonotype occurred a few times. The J gene is TRBJ2-5, the V gene TRBV6-1; perhaps D is TRBD1 or TRBD2 (5 bases each). The CDR3 is made up of 13 amino acids. Trimming took off 6 bases at V and 5 bases at J, with 13 bases between the two ends. The V gene's germline CDR1 is MNHNS and CDR2 SASEGT. CDR3: CASSPGTRETQYF. The CDR3 DNA follows: TGTGCCAGCAGCCCGGGGACGCGGGAGACCCAGTACTTC.

This clonotype was picked up many times. J is TRBJ2-3 and V is TRBV7-6, with 9 bases identical to TRBD2. J lost 2 bases, V lost 8 bases, and 8 bases had no gene match. Germline V lookup: CDR1 SGHVS, CDR2 FNYEAQ. This CDR3 contains 15 residues. CDR3 protein: CASGDRLADTDTQYF. Written as DNA, the CDR3 is TGTGCCAGCGGCGACCGACTAGCGGACACAGATACGCAGTATTTT.

Notes on this clonotype: A read error is possible here, since a much larger clone lies one base away. This chain joins TRBV6-1 and TRBJ1-5, with D possibly being TRBD1 (6 bases). This CDR3 contains 17 residues. Germline CDR1 reads MNHNS; CDR2 reads SASEGT. This chain's CDR3 is CTSSEDGTLYSNQPQHF. The CDR3, as DNA: TGTACCAGCAGTGAAGACGGGACACTCTATAGCAATCAGCCCCAGCATTTT.

This clonotype was seen only a few times. The rearrangement joins TRBV19 to TRBJ1-1; D is ambiguous. The CDR3 length is 15 residues. Trimming cost V 4 bases and J 4 bases, with 16 bases left between them. Germline assignment: CDR1 LNHDA and CDR2 SQIVND (reference sequence). DNA for the CDR3: TGTGCCAGTAGTAAAACCGGGCCCCCCAGCACTGAAGCTTTCTTT. The encoded protein is CASSKTGPPSTEAFF.

The rearrangement links TRBV19 to TRBJ2-2, with 9 bases that match TRBD2. CDR3 size: 16 residues. J gave up 1 base and V 4 bases, and 4 bases lay outside the gene matches. The germline gives CDR1 LNHDA, CDR2 SQIVND (reference sequence). The CDR3, as DNA: TGTGCCAGTAGTACCGTAGCGGGAGTGAACACCGGGGAGCTGTTTTTT. Its translation is CASSTVAGVNTGELFF.

This clonotype was recorded many times. The chain employs TRBV2 and TRBJ1-4, with TRBD1 identical over 9 bases. The J segment lost 7 bases and the V segment lost 2 bases, leaving 5 bases of the junction unmatched. Per the germline V gene, CDR1 is SNHLY and CDR2 is FYNNEI. This CDR3 spans 15 amino acids. DNA of the CDR3: TGTGCCAGCAGTGAACGCGACAGGGGGAGTGAAAAACTGTTTTTT. This encodes CASSERDRGSEKLFF.

This clonotype was detected many times. V gene TRBV6-1 combines with J gene TRBJ1-2; 12 bases line up with TRBD1. Trimming cost V 5 bases and J 5 bases; bases outside gene matches: 6. CDR3 length equals 15 residues. Germline loops: CDR1 MNHNS, CDR2 SASEGT. The CDR3 DNA follows: TGTGCCAGCAGTCGAGGGACAGGGGGCGTATATGGCTACACCTTC. Protein: CASSRGTGGVYGYTF.

The gene calls are TRBV20-1 and TRBJ1-2; the D is unclear. V was clipped by 0 bases and J by 5 bases, with 10 bases between them. Looked up from germline, CDR1 is DFQATT and CDR2 is SNEGSKA (reference sequence). This CDR3 spans 13 amino acids. DNA for the CDR3: TGCAGTGCTAGAGAATATGAAGGGTATGGCTACACCTTC. It yields the protein CSAREYEGYGYTF.

A few counts support this clonotype. The rearrangement uses TRBV25-1 and TRBJ1-6; weak D call: TRBD1 (5 bases). With 6 bases removed from V and 5 bases from J, the gap between germline ends came to 17 bases. The germline V gene has CDR1 MGHDK and CDR2 SYGVNS. The CDR3 is 16 residues long. The CDR3, as DNA: TGTGCCAGCAGGGATTTTCGGGGCGCCGATAATTCACCCCTCCACTTT. Protein sequence: CASRDFRGADNSPLHF.

CDR3 in amino acids: CASSPKTSGRFEQYF. The CDR3 nucleotides are TGTGCCAGCAGCCCTAAGACTAGCGGGAGGTTTGAGCAGTACTTC. The V gene is TRBV9, the J gene TRBJ2-7; 13 bases are shared with TRBD2. The CDR3 runs 15 residues. Germline-derived CDR1 and CDR2 are SGDLS and YYNGEE. V was pared by 4 bases and J by 7 bases, with 8 bases of the junction left unmatched.

DNA for the CDR3: TGTGCCAGCAACCCTGGGGCAGGGAGCACAGATACGCAGTATTTT. Translation: CASNPGAGSTDTQYF. The chain uses TRBV7-2 and TRBJ2-3; a possible D gene is TRBD1 (5 bases). V was shortened by 7 bases and J by 0 bases, with 14 bases between the two germline ends. This CDR3 has 15 residues. The germline CDR1 and CDR2 sequences are SGHTA and FQGNSA.

This clonotype has ten or more counts. V and J are TRBV12-3 or TRBV12-4 and TRBJ2-7, with D tentatively TRBD2 (7 bases). The CDR3 is 15 amino acids. The germline V and J ends were trimmed by 6 bases and 9 bases, with 24 bases remaining between them. CDR3 DNA sequence: TGTGCCAGCAGCCCAGGGGCGGGAGAAGTGATGAGGCAGTACTTC. The encoded protein is CASSPGAGEVMRQYF.

This clonotype has just a few counts. This sequence joins TRBV19 and TRBJ1-1; D is uncertain. V gave up 3 bases and J gave up 0 bases, with 14 bases separating them. CDR3 length: 16 residues. CDR1 is LNHDA and CDR2 is SQIVND in the germline V gene (reference sequence). Here the CDR3 DNA reads TGTGCCAGTAGTATCGGTCTTAGACCAATGAACACTGAAGCTTTCTTT. Amino acids: CASSIGLRPMNTEAFF.

The chain couples TRBV4-2 to TRBJ1-5, with 7 bases matching TRBD1. Germline values: CDR1 LGHNA, CDR2 YNFKEQ. V dropped 0 bases and J dropped 4; count of bases not matched to a gene: 6. The CDR3 has 16 residues. CDR3 residues: CASSQDRTGRNQPQHF. The CDR3, as DNA: TGTGCCAGCAGCCAAGATCGGACAGGTCGGAATCAGCCCCAGCATTTT.

In this sample, this clonotype turned up many times. A read error may produce the germline difference seen at one junction end. The chain employs TRBV19 and TRBJ2-3, with 8 bases lining up with TRBD2. In germline, CDR1 is LNHDA, CDR2 SQIVND (reference sequence). The CDR3 extends over 13 amino acids. The CDR3 sequence is CASSIAGTDTQYF. The CDR3 DNA is TGTGCCAGCAGTATAGCGGGAACAGATACGCAGTATTTT.

This clonotype was detected many times. The chain has TRBV20-1 and TRBJ1-5, with 9 bases identical to TRBD1. Trimming took 6 bases from V and 6 from J; bases not matched to a gene: 12. Germline values: CDR1 DFQATT, CDR2 SNEGSKA (reference sequence). This CDR3 region has 15 residues. CDR3 DNA: TGCAGTGCCGAGTCTCCGGGACAGGGTCTTCAGCCCCAGCATTTT. Protein sequence: CSAESPGQGLQPQHF.

As concerns this clonotype: This clone may be a read error of a much larger clone one base away. The chain carries TRBV9 and TRBJ1-1; no definite D call. CDR3 length: 14 residues. V lost 0 bases to trimming and J lost 4 bases, with 10 bases between them. Germline lookup yields CDR1 SGDLS and CDR2 YYNGEE. The CDR3 here is CASSVVSEFTEAFF. As DNA, the CDR3 is TGTGCCAGCAGCGTAGTATCAGAGTTCACTGAAGCTTTCTTT.

This clonotype has ten or more counts. The V gene is TRBV27, the J gene TRBJ1-1, with D unclear. V gave up 3 bases and J gave up 5 bases, with 10 bases separating them. Looked up from germline, CDR1 is MNHEY and CDR2 is SMNVEV (reference sequence). This CDR3 has 13 residues. In nucleotides, the CDR3 is TGTGCCAGCAGTTTGGGCGACAATACTGAAGCTTTCTTT. Translated: CASSLGDNTEAFF.

This clonotype appeared many times. The CDR3 bases are TGCGCCAGCAGCTTGGGCACACCGAACACCGGGGAGCTGTTTTTT. Translated: CASSLGTPNTGELFF. The V gene is TRBV5-1, the J gene TRBJ2-2; D is unclear. Trimming took off 0 bases at V and 0 bases at J, with 6 bases between the two ends. This CDR3 is built from 15 residues. CDR1 and CDR2 (germline): SGHRS, YFSETQ.

This clonotype was seen at least ten times. V usage is TRBV9 and J usage is TRBJ1-1; no definite D call. This CDR3 spans 14 amino acids. V shed 0 bases and J shed 0 bases, with 6 bases lying between them. The V gene's germline CDR1 is SGDLS and CDR2 YYNGEE. The CDR3 region has the DNA TGTGCCAGCAGCGTAGACCTGATGAACACTGAAGCTTTCTTT. This sequence encodes CASSVDLMNTEAFF.

This clonotype was seen only a few times. The chain carries TRBV7-2 and TRBJ1-2; TRBD1 matches 8 bases. V dropped 5 bases and J dropped 5; count of bases not matched to a gene: 7. The CDR3 is made up of 14 amino acids. Germline V gene sequence: CDR1 SGHTA, CDR2 FQGNSA. CDR3 in amino acids: CASSTGQGSYGYTF. CDR3 nucleotide sequence: TGTGCCAGCAGCACAGGACAGGGTTCTTATGGCTACACCTTC.